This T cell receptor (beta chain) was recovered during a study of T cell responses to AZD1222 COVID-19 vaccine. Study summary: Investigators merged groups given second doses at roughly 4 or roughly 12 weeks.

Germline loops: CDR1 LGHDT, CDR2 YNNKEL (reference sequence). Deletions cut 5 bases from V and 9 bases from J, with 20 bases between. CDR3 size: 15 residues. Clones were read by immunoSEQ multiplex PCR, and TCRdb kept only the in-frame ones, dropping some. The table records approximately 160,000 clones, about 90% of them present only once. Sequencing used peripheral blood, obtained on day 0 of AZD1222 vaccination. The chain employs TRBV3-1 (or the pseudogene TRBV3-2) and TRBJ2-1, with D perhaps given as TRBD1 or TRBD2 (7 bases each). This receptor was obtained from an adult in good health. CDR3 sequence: CASSIRGGVQVEQFF. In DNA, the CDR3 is TGTGCCAGCAGCATCAGGGGGGGAGTTCAGGTTGAGCAGTTCTTC.